The table lists the clone carrying this TCR beta chain with a few counts. Its cognate antigen is unknown. CDR1 LGHNA and CDR2 YSLEER come from the germline V gene. This CDR3 region has 17 residues. The ends lost 0 bases at V and 3 bases at J; junction bases unmatched: 5. This sample was taken from a study of cytomegalovirus exposure and HLA in healthy donors. Points from the study as a whole: Reportedly, HLA-A and HLA-B alleles of most subjects were accurately predicted from TCR beta. Excluded were some V segments that proved indistinguishable, including TRBV6-2 and TRBV6-3. Serostatus for CMV was the only available immune exposure information. Among TCR beta chains, those listed as cytomegalovirus-associated numbered about 160.

PCR used 60 Vbeta primers and 13 Jbeta primers. The assay was immunoSEQ multiplex PCR, and TCRdb's table has in-frame clones only and misses some. Of roughly 34,000 clones in the sample, over 60% were seen once. The origin of this receptor is a man aged 25 to 40 in good health and CMV-seronegative. The genes are TRBV4-3 and TRBJ1-6; 7 bases fit TRBD1. Source material: PBMCs. The CDR3 region is CASSQDRDSRYNSPLHF. CDR3 DNA sequence: TGCGCCAGCAGCCAAGATAGGGACAGCCGCTATAATTCACCCCTCCACTTT.